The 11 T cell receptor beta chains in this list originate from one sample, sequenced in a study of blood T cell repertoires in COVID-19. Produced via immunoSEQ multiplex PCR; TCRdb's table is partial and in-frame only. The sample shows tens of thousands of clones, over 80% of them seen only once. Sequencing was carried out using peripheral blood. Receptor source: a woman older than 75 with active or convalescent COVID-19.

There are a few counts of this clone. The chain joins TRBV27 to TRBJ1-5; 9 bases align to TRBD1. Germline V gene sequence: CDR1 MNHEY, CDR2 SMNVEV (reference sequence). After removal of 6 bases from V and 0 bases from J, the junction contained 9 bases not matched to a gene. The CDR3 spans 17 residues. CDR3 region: CASRAGTGIHSNQPQHF. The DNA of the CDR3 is TGTGCCAGCAGGGCCGGGACAGGGATACATAGCAATCAGCCCCAGCATTTT.

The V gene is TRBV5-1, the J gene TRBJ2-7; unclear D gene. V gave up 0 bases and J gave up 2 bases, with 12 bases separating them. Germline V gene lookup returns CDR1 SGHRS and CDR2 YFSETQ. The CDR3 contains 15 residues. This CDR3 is CASSLDVTQPYEQYF. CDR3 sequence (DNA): TGCGCCAGCAGCTTGGATGTAACACAACCCTACGAGCAGTACTTC. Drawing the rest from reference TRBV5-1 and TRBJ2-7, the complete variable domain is KAGVTQTPRYLIKTRGQQVTLSCSPISGHRSVSWYQQTPGQGLQFLFEYFSETQRNKGNFPGRFSGRQFSNSRSEMNVSTLELGDSALYLCASSLDVTQPYEQYFGPGTRLTVT.

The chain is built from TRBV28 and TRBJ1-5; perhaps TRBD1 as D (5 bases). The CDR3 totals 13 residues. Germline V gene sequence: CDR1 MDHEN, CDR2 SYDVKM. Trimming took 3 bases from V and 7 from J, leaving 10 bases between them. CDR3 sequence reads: CASSLRGPQPQHF. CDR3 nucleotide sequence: TGTGCCAGCAGTTTGCGGGGCCCCCAGCCCCAGCATTTT.

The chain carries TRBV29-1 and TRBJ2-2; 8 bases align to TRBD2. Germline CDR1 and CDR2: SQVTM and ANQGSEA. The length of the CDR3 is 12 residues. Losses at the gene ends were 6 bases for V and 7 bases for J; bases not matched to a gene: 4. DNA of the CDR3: TGCAGCGTCAGCGGGAGTGGCGGGGAGCTGTTTTTT. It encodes CSVSGSGGELFF.

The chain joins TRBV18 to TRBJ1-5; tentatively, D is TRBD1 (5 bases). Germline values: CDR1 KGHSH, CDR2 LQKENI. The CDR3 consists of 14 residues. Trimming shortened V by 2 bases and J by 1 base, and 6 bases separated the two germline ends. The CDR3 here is CASSPGQSNQPQHF. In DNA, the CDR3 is TGTGCCAGCTCACCAGGACAAAGCAATCAGCCCCAGCATTTT.

This CDR3 reads CASSLNTGLNIQYF. CDR3 DNA: TGTGCCAGCAGCTTAAACACAGGGTTAAACATTCAGTACTTC. The genes are TRBV11-2 and TRBJ2-4; tentatively, D is TRBD1 (6 bases). CDR3 length: 14 residues. The germline CDR1 and CDR2 sequences are SGHAT and FQNNGV. The V end lost 2 bases, the J end lost 6 bases, and 11 bases lay between the germline ends.

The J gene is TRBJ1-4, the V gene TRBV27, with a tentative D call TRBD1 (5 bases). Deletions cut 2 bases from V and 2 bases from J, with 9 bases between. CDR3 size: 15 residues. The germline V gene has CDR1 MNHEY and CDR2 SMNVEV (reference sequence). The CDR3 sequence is CASSLQGRTNEKLFF. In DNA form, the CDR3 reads TGTGCCAGCAGTTTACAGGGTCGCACTAATGAAAAACTGTTTTTT. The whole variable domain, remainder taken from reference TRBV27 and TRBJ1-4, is EAQVTQNPRYLITVTGKKLTVTCSQNMNHEYMSWYRQDPGLGLRQIYYSMNVEVTDKGDVPEGYKVSRKEKRNFPLILESPSPNQTSLYFCASSLQGRTNEKLFFGSGTQLSVL.

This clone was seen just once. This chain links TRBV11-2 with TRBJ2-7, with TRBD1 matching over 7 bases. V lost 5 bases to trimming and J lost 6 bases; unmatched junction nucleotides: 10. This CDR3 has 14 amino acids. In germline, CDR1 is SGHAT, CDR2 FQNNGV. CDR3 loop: CASSNWQGVGEQYF. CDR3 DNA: TGTGCCAGCAGCAATTGGCAGGGGGTTGGCGAGCAGTACTTC.

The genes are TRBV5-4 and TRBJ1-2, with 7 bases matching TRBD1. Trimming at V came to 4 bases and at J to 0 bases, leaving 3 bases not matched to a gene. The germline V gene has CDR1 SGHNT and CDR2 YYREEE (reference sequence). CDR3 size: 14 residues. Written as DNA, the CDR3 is TGTGCCAGCAGCATCGGACAGGCTAACTATGGCTACACCTTC. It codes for CASSIGQANYGYTF.

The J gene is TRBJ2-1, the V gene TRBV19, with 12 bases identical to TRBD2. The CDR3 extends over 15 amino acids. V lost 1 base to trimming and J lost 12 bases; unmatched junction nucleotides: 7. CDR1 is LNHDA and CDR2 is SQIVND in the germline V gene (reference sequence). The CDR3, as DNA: TGTGCCAGTAGTATAGGACTAGCGGGAGATGCTGGGCAGTTCTTC. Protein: CASSIGLAGDAGQFF. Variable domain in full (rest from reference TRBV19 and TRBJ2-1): DGGITQSPKYLFRKEGQNVTLSCEQNLNHDAMYWYRQDPGQGLRLIYYSQIVNDFQKGDIAEGYSVSREKKESFPLTVTSAQKNPTAFYLCASSIGLAGDAGQFFGPGTRLTVL.

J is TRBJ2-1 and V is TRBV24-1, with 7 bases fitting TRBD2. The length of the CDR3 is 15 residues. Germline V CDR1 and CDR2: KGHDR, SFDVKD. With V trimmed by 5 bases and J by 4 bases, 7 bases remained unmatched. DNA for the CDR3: TGTGCCACCAGTGCCGGGGGGACGGGGTACAATGAGCAGTTCTTC. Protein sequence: CATSAGGTGYNEQFF.